The 5 T cell receptor beta chains given below trace back to one sample, sequenced in a study of T cell repertoires in cytomegalovirus infection. Antigen specificity for these receptors is unknown. TCRdb redid the calling of the reads with MiXCR, one entry per CDR3 protein. In the table there are around 340,000 distinct CDR3 sequences, 25% to 35% of which are singletons. The sequences come from cultured PBMCs, collected from culture after CMV antigen stimulation. Receptors originate from a human donor in good health (CMV status not recorded). Some clones in this sample may be carry-over from other donors' samples.

The chain is built from TRBV6-5 and TRBJ2-3; weak D call: TRBD1 (6 bases). The CDR3 totals 14 residues. The germline V and J ends were trimmed by 7 bases and 1 base, with 12 bases remaining between them. CDR1 MNHEY and CDR2 SVGAGI come from the germline V gene. CDR3 sequence (DNA): TGTGCCAGCACTTGGGGGCAGGGCACAGATACGCAGTATTTT. Residues: CASTWGQGTDTQYF.

The rearrangement joins TRBV19 to TRBJ2-3; TRBD1 aligns across 7 bases. The CDR3 contains 18 residues. V gave up 0 bases and J gave up 2 bases; unmatched junction bases: 11. In germline, CDR1 is LNHDA, CDR2 SQIVND (reference sequence). The CDR3 DNA follows: TGTGCCAGTAGTATAGACTGGGACAGTCGCGAACCCACAGATACGCAGTATTTT. Translated: CASSIDWDSREPTDTQYF.

The chain couples TRBV6-6 to TRBJ2-3; TRBD2 aligns across 7 bases. CDR1 MNHNY and CDR2 SVGAGI come from the germline V gene (reference sequence). V lost 11 bases to trimming and J lost 1 base; unmatched junction nucleotides: 0. The CDR3 extends over 11 amino acids. The CDR3 reads CAGGGTDTQYF. CDR3 nucleotides: TGTGCCGGGGGGGGCACAGATACGCAGTATTTT.

V and J are TRBV7-9 and TRBJ2-1; TRBD1 agrees at 10 bases. In germline, CDR1 is SEHNR, CDR2 FQNEAQ (reference sequence). The CDR3 sequence is 19 residues long. With V trimmed by 5 bases and J by 4 bases, 17 bases remained unmatched. CDR3 in amino acids: CASSPRLRQGASHYNEQFF. The CDR3 DNA follows: TGTGCCAGCAGCCCCCGTCTCCGACAGGGGGCCTCCCATTACAATGAGCAGTTCTTC.

V gene TRBV15 combines with J gene TRBJ2-7, with TRBD2 matching 14 bases. After removal of 5 bases from V and 7 bases from J, the junction contained 7 bases not matched to a gene. The CDR3 has 15 residues. Germline V gene sequence: CDR1 LNHNV, CDR2 YYDKDF (reference sequence). In nucleotides, the CDR3 is TGTGCCACCAGCTATGGGACTAGCGGGAGTGAAGAGCAGTACTTC. Its translation: CATSYGTSGSEEQYF. The entire variable domain, with the rest obtained from reference TRBV15 and TRBJ2-7, is as follows: DAMVIQNPRYQVTQFGKPVTLSCSQTLNHNVMYWYQQKSSQAPKLLFHYYDKDFNNEADTPDNFQSRRPNTSFCFLDIRSPGLGDTAMYLCATSYGTSGSEEQYFGPGTRLTVT.